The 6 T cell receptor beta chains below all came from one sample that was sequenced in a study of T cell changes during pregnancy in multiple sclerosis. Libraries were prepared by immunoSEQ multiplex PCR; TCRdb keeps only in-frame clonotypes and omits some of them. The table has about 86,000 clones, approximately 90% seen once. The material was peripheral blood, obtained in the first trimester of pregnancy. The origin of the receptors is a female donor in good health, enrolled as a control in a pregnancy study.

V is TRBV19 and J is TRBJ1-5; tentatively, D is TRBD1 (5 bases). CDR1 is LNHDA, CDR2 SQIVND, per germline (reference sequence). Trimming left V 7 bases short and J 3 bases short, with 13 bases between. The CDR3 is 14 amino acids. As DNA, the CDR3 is TGTGCCAGTACTGCCGACAGCTACAATCAGCCCCAGCATTTT. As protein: CASTADSYNQPQHF.

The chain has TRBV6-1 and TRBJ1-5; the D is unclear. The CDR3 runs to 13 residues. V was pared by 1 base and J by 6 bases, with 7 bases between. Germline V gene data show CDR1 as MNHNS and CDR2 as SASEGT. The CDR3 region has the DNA TGTGCCAGCAGTGAAGAATATAGTCAGCCCCAGCATTTT. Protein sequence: CASSEEYSQPQHF.

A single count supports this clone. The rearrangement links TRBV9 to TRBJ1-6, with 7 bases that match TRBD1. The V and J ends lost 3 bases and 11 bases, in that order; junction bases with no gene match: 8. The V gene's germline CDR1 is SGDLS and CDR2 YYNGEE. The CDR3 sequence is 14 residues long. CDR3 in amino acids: CASSDTGTVPPLHF. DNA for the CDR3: TGTGCCAGCAGCGACACCGGGACAGTTCCACCCCTCCACTTT.

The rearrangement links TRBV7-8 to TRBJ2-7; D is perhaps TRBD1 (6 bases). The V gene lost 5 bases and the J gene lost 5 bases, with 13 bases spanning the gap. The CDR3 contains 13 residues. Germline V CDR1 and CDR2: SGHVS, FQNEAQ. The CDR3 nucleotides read TGTGCCAGCAGCAACAGGGTGGTTCACGAGCAGTACTTC. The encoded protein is CASSNRVVHEQYF.

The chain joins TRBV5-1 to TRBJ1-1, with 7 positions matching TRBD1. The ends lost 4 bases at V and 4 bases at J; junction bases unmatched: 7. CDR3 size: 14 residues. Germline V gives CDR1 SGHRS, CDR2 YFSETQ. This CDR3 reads CASSPTGVGTEAFF. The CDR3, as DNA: TGCGCCAGCAGCCCTACAGGGGTGGGCACTGAAGCTTTCTTT.

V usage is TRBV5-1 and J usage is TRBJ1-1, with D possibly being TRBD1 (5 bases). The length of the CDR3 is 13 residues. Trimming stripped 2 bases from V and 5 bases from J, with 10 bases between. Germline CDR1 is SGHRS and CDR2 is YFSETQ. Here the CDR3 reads CASSFWGGTEAFF. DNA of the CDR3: TGCGCCAGCAGCTTCTGGGGGGGGACTGAAGCTTTCTTT. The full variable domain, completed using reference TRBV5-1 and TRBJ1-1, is KAGVTQTPRYLIKTRGQQVTLSCSPISGHRSVSWYQQTPGQGLQFLFEYFSETQRNKGNFPGRFSGRQFSNSRSEMNVSTLELGDSALYLCASSFWGGTEAFFGQGTRLTVV.